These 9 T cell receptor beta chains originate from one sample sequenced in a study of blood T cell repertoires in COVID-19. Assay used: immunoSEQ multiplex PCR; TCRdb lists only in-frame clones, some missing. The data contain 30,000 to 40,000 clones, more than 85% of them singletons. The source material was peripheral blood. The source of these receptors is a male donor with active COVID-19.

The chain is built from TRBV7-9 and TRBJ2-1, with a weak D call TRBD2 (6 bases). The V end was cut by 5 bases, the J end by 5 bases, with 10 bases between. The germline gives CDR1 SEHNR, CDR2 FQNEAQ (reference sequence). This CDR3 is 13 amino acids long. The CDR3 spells CASSNGLHNEQFF. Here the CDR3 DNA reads TGTGCCAGCAGCAATGGACTACACAATGAGCAGTTCTTC. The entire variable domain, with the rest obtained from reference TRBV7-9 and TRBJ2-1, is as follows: DTGVSQNPRHKITKRGQNVTFRCDPISEHNRLYWYRQTLGQGPEFLTYFQNEAQLEKSRLLSDRFSAERPKGSFSTLEIQRTEQGDSAMYLCASSNGLHNEQFFGPGTRLTVL.

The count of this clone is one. In DNA, the CDR3 is TGTGCCAGCAGCTTAGGGCCCTCTGGCTCACCCCTCCACTTT. Translated: CASSLGPSGSPLHF. This chain links TRBV7-3 with TRBJ1-6, with D unclear. The germline V gene has CDR1 SGHTA and CDR2 FQGTGA. Trimming stripped 2 bases from V and 10 bases from J, with 12 bases between. The CDR3 consists of 14 residues. The complete variable domain, with remaining parts taken from reference TRBV7-3 and TRBJ1-6, reads GAGVSQTPSNKVTEKGKYVELRCDPISGHTALYWYRQSLGQGPEFLIYFQGTGAADDSGLPNDRFFAVRPEGSVSTLKIQRTERGDSAVYLCASSLGPSGSPLHFGNGTRLTVT.

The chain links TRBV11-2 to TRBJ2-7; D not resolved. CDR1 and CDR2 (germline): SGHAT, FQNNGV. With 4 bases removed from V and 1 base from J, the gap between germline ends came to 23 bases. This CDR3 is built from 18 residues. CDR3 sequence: CASSSRGALATGSYEQYF. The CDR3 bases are TGTGCCAGCAGCTCCCGAGGTGCCTTGGCGACCGGATCCTACGAGCAGTACTTC.

CDR3 nucleotides: TGCGCCAGCAGCACCTTGCGCCGCAGGACAGCACTATCTAACTATGGCTACACCTTC. Residues: CASSTLRRRTALSNYGYTF. The chain is built from TRBV4-1 and TRBJ1-2, with TRBD1 as a possible D gene (6 bases). CDR3 length equals 19 residues. CDR1 is MGHRA and CDR2 is YSYEKL in the germline V gene. Trimming shortened V by 5 bases and J by 0 bases, and 25 bases separated the two germline ends.

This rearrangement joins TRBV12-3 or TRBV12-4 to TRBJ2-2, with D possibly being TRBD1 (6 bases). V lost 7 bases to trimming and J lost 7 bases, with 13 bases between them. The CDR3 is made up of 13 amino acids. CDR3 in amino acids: CASTHRAGGELFF. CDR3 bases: TGTGCCAGCACACACAGGGCGGGCGGGGAGCTGTTTTTT.

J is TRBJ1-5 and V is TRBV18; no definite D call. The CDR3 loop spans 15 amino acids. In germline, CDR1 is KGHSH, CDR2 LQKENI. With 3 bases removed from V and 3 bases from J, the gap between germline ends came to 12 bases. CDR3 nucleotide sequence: TGTGCCAGCTCACCCAACGAGGGATACAATCAGCCCCAGCATTTT. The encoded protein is CASSPNEGYNQPQHF.

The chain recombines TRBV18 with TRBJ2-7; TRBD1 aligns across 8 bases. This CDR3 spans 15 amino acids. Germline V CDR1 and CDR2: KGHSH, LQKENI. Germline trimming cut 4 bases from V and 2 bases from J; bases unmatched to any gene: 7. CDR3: CASSRGQDMPYEQYF. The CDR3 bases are TGTGCCAGCTCACGGGGACAGGACATGCCCTACGAGCAGTACTTC.

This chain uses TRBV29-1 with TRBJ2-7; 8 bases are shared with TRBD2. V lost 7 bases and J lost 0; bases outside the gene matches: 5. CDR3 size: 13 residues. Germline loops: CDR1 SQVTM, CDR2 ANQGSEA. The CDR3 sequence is CSGRGGSSYEQYF. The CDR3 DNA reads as TGCAGCGGTCGGGGGGGTAGCTCCTACGAGCAGTACTTC.

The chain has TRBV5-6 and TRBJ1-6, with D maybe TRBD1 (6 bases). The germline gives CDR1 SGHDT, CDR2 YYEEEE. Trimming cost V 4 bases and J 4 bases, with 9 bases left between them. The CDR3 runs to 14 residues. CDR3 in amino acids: CASSKDRYNSPLHF. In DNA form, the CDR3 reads TGTGCCAGCAGCAAGGACAGATATAATTCACCCCTCCACTTT.